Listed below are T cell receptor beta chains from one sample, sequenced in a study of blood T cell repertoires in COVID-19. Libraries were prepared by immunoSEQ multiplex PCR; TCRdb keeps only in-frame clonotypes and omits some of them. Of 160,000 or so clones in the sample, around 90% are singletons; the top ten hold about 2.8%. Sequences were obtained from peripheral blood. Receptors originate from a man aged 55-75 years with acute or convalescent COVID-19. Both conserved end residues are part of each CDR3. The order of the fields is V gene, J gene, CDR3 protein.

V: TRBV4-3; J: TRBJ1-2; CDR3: CASSQTPRDIYGYTF
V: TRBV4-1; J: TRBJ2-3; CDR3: CASSQDSSTDTQYF
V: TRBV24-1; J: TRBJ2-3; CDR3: CATSDRAQGFDTQYF
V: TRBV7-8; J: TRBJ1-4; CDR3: CASSSDRDRKLFF
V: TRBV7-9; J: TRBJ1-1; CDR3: CASSAPRGWLNTEAFF
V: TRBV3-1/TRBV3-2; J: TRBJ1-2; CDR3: CASSRGKANYGYTF
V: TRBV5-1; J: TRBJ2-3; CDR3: CASSSSLAGGTDTQYF
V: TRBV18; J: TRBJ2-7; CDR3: CASSPRVNTGGYEQYF
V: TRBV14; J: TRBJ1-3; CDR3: CASSLLGVSGNTIYF
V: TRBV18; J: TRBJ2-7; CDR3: CASSPKKRREGEQYF
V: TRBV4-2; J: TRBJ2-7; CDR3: CASSPRAVSGEQYF
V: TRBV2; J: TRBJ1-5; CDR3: CASSPRGNQPQHF
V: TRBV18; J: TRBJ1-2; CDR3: CASSPSGDGYTF
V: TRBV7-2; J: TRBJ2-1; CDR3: CASSLGVSGGSSYNEQFF
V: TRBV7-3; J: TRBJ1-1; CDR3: CASSREASTEAFF
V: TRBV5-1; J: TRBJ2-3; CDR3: CASSKSGGATDTQYF
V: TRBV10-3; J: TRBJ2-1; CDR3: CAITDRLHNEQFF
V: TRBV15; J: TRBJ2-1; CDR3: CATSRGVAGYNEQFF
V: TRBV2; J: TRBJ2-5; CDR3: CANDGGYQETQYF